The TCR beta chain under discussion was sequenced for a study of T cell responses to AZD1222 COVID-19 vaccine. Assay: immunoSEQ multiplex PCR; the TCRdb copy retains only in-frame clones and omits some. The sample shows about 140,000 clones, approximately 88% of them seen only once. There are 14 residues in the CDR3. V was clipped by 0 bases and J by 12 bases; unmatched bases: 6. Germline CDR1 MNHNY, CDR2 SVGAGI (reference sequence). The rearrangement joins TRBV6-6 to TRBJ1-2, with TRBD1 matching over 11 bases. Sequencing was performed on peripheral blood, taken on day 0 of AZD1222 vaccination. This clonotype was sampled from an adult in good health. The DNA of the CDR3 is TGTGCCAGCAGTTACTCGGACAGGGGGCCTTTGCACACCTTC. This encodes CASSYSDRGPLHTF.